This T cell receptor beta chain stems from a study of cytomegalovirus exposure and HLA in healthy donors. The PCR ran on 60 Vbeta and 13 Jbeta primers. Method: immunoSEQ multiplex PCR; TCRdb's copy keeps in-frame clones and lacks some. The sample lists 150,000 to 180,000 clones; roughly 75% were seen once. Study-wide findings and caveats: The classifier was said to identify cytomegalovirus status with high specificity and sensitivity.

Of note for this clone: Its target is not known.

The germline V gene has CDR1 SEHNR and CDR2 FQNEAQ (reference sequence). CDR3 length: 14 amino acids. Trimming cost V 5 bases and J 0 bases, with 10 bases left between them. Sequencing used PBMCs. The rearrangement links TRBV7-9 to TRBJ2-5, with D uncertain. This TCR came from a man between 18 and 35 years old in good health and CMV-seronegative. CDR3 bases: TGTGCCAGCAGCCCCCGGAGATACCAAGAGACCCAGTACTTC. Amino acids: CASSPRRYQETQYF.